This entry lists 4 T cell receptor beta chains sequenced from one sample in a study of T cell responses to AZD1222 COVID-19 vaccine (dated by TCRdb to about 2021). The time point label on this specimen signifies: baseline before first vaccination. The library was produced with the immunoSEQ multiplex PCR assay. TCRdb stores this immuneACCESS table with in-frame sequences only. Part of the clones is absent; in the studies checked, under half of the shortfall reflects unresolved V genes, and no reason is known for the rest. The table for this sample lists about 150,000 clones; under 95% of them were counted only once. Approximately 17% of the sample comes from the top ten. Material: peripheral blood, obtained on day 0 of AZD1222 vaccination. These receptors came from an adult in good health.

The chain joins TRBV4-1 to TRBJ1-5, with D possibly TRBD1 on 5 matching bases. The CDR3 runs 16 residues. CDR1 is MGHRA and CDR2 is YSYEKL in the germline V gene. V was cut by 5 bases and J by 3 bases, with 17 bases left in between. The CDR3 loop is CASSEGFQLANQPQHF. The DNA of the CDR3 is TGCGCCAGCAGCGAGGGGTTTCAACTCGCCAATCAGCCCCAGCATTTT.

This clone appeared once. The chain uses TRBV10-3 and TRBJ1-2, with a weak D call TRBD1 (6 bases). The V gene's germline CDR1 is ENHRY and CDR2 SYGVKD. V was pared by 10 bases and J by 4 bases, with 16 bases between. The CDR3 length is 13 residues. The CDR3 loop reads CASRHRDVYGYTF. The CDR3 DNA is TGTGCCAGTCGACACAGGGACGTCTATGGCTACACCTTC.

This chain links TRBV3-1 (or the pseudogene TRBV3-2) with TRBJ2-1; TRBD2 matches at 9 bases. The CDR3 is 19 amino acids. Germline CDR1 is LGHDT and CDR2 is YNNKEL (reference sequence). J was trimmed by 4 bases and V by 0 bases; bases with no gene match: 13. CDR3 sequence: CASSQDGSVGTSTYNEQFF. The CDR3 region has the DNA TGTGCCAGCAGCCAAGACGGGTCAGTGGGGACTAGCACGTACAATGAGCAGTTCTTC.

The V and J genes are TRBV9 and TRBJ2-1, with TRBD2 identical over 14 bases. V was clipped by 2 bases and J by 10 bases; unmatched bases: 8. The CDR3 totals 16 residues. Germline CDR1 is SGDLS and CDR2 is YYNGEE. DNA of the CDR3: TGTGCCAGCAGCGTTCTGACTAGCGGGGGGGCAGGAGAGCAGTTCTTC. It is translated as CASSVLTSGGAGEQFF.